Shown below are 18 T cell receptor beta chains from a single sample sequenced in a study of shared clonotypes between healthy human individuals (dated by TCRdb to between 2020 and 2021). Libraries were constructed by the immunoSEQ multiplex PCR assay. As stored in TCRdb, this immuneACCESS dataset retains in-frame rearrangements with V and J assigned. A fraction of the clones does not appear; measured against another copy, unresolved V genes explain less than half of the discrepancy, and the remainder lacks a known reason. The sample includes over 2 million clones, with approximately 95% observed a single time. The ten largest clones capture 0.1% to 0.15% of the sample. Sequenced input: naive CD4+ T cells sorted from blood. Read against the paper, the sample's cell subset or site label means: CD45RA+ positively selected. These receptors were taken from a man between 18 and 29 years old in good health.

In its sample, this clone was seen once. The junction departs from the called germline gene at one end, perhaps through a read error. V is TRBV7-7 and J is TRBJ2-7; possible D gene TRBD2, 7 bases. In germline, CDR1 is SSHAT, CDR2 FNYEAQ (reference sequence). This CDR3 spans 18 amino acids. The CDR3 sequence is CASSLCAGAGRLSYEQYF. The CDR3 DNA sequence: TGTGCTAGCAGCTTATGCGCGGGGGCAGGTCGCCTCTCCTACGAGCAGTACTTC. Together with reference TRBV7-7 and TRBJ2-7, the CDR3 gives the full variable domain: GAGVSQSPRYKVTKRGQDVTLRCDPISSHATLYWYQQALGQGPEFLTYFNYEAQPDKSGLPSDRFSAERPEGSISTLTIQRTEQRDSAMYRCASSLCAGAGRLSYEQYFGPGTRLTVT.

The J gene is TRBJ1-3, the V gene TRBV7-9; the D is unclear. The CDR3 sequence is 14 residues long. V lost 6 bases to trimming and J lost 0 bases, with 9 bases between them. Germline loops: CDR1 SEHNR, CDR2 FQNEAQ (reference sequence). CDR3 region: CASSYTSSGNTIYF. The CDR3 nucleotides read TGTGCCAGCAGTTACACGAGCTCTGGAAACACCATATATTTT.

This rearrangement joins TRBV6-6 to TRBJ1-4, with D maybe TRBD1 (5 bases). The CDR3 length is 13 residues. Trimming left V 10 bases short and J 4 bases short, with 13 bases between. Germline CDR1 reads MNHNY; CDR2 reads SVGAGI (reference sequence). CDR3 sequence reads: CATRDGNNEKLFF. CDR3 sequence (DNA): TGTGCCACCCGGGACGGCAATAATGAAAAACTGTTTTTT.

Worth noting for this clone: The same CDR3 also results from other DNA sequences found in this sample. The rearrangement uses TRBV6-1 and TRBJ1-5, with 7 nucleotides matching TRBD1. Losses at the gene ends were 6 bases for V and 0 bases for J; bases not matched to a gene: 5. Germline lookup yields CDR1 MNHNS and CDR2 SASEGT. This CDR3 is built from 15 residues. CDR3 DNA sequence: TGTGCCAGCAGCGGGACAGCATATAGCAATCAGCCCCAGCATTTT. Translated: CASSGTAYSNQPQHF.

The chain is built from TRBV30 and TRBJ1-2; no firm D call. The CDR3 spans 13 residues. The germline V gene encodes CDR1 GTSNPN and CDR2 SVGIG (reference sequence). The V gene lost 0 bases and the J gene lost 0 bases, with 5 bases spanning the gap. DNA of the CDR3: TGTGCCTGGAGTGTATTGGCTAACTATGGCTACACCTTC. It yields the protein CAWSVLANYGYTF.

In this sample, this clone turned up a few times. The chain joins TRBV6-5 to TRBJ1-6; D might be TRBD1 (5 bases). CDR1 and CDR2 (germline): MNHEY, SVGAGI. V was clipped by 6 bases and J by 7 bases, with 16 bases between them. The CDR3 is 15 amino acids. In nucleotides, the CDR3 is TGTGCCAGCAGCCCCCGGGACGCCTTGAATTCACCCCTCCACTTT. Translated: CASSPRDALNSPLHF.

Written as DNA, the CDR3 is TGTGCCAGCAGTGAAGCAAGGGGAGCTTTCTTT. This sequence encodes CASSEARGAFF. The chain combines TRBV6-1 with TRBJ1-1; a weak D match, TRBD1 (5 bases). The germline V and J ends were trimmed by 0 bases and 10 bases, with 6 bases remaining between them. The CDR3 consists of 11 residues. The V gene's germline CDR1 is MNHNS and CDR2 SASEGT.

The gene calls are TRBV4-1 and TRBJ1-2, with 10 bases fitting TRBD1. CDR3 length: 16 amino acids. Looked up from germline, CDR1 is MGHRA and CDR2 is YSYEKL. J lost 0 bases, V lost 6 bases, and 7 bases had no gene match. The CDR3 is CASRGQGTRTNYGYTF. The CDR3 DNA reads as TGCGCCAGCAGGGGACAGGGGACACGCACTAACTATGGCTACACCTTC.

To note about this clone: Different DNA sequences within this sample yield the same CDR3. The chain is built from TRBV5-1 and TRBJ2-3, with unresolved D. Looked up from germline, CDR1 is SGHRS and CDR2 is YFSETQ. With 0 bases removed from V and 0 bases from J, the gap between germline ends came to 8 bases. This CDR3 comprises 15 residues. The CDR3 sequence is CASSLDVSSTDTQYF. The CDR3 coding sequence is TGCGCCAGCAGCTTGGACGTCTCTAGCACAGATACGCAGTATTTT.

J is TRBJ2-5 and V is TRBV2; 12 bases map to TRBD2. Germline-derived CDR1 and CDR2 are SNHLY and FYNNEI. The CDR3 has 16 amino acids. V was pared by 4 bases and J by 1 base, with 4 bases of the junction left unmatched. The CDR3 DNA reads TGTGCCAGCAGTGGCGGGACTAGCGGGCCCCAAGAGACCCAGTACTTC. Its protein is CASSGGTSGPQETQYF. The full variable domain, its missing parts supplied by reference TRBV2 and TRBJ2-5, is EPEVTQTPSHQVTQMGQEVILRCVPISNHLYFYWYRQILGQKVEFLVSFYNNEISEKSEIFDDQFSVERPDGSNFTLKIRSTKLEDSAMYFCASSGGTSGPQETQYFGPGTRLLVL.

The gene calls are TRBV11-2 and TRBJ2-4; no clear D gene. CDR1 and CDR2 from the germline V gene are SGHAT and FQNNGV. The CDR3 has 16 residues. V lost 3 bases and J lost 4, with 16 bases in between. The CDR3, as DNA: TGTGCCAGCAGCTTTACGGCTCAATCAGGAAAAAACATTCAGTACTTC. Encoded protein: CASSFTAQSGKNIQYF.

As for this clone: A much bigger clone sits one base away, suggesting this may be a read error. The chain uses TRBV27 and TRBJ1-2, with 8 positions matching TRBD1. This CDR3 has 13 residues. The germline CDR1 and CDR2 sequences are MNHEY and SMNVEV (reference sequence). The junction had 3 bases not matched to a gene; V was cut back by 6 bases and J by 3 bases. CDR3 sequence reads: CASRSTGDYGYTF. Written as DNA, the CDR3 is TGTGCCAGCAGGTCGACAGGGGACTATGGCTACACCTTC.

The chain couples TRBV2 to TRBJ2-7, with D possibly being TRBD1 or TRBD2 (5 bases each). Trimming left V 6 bases short and J 2 bases short, with 17 bases between. CDR1 is SNHLY, CDR2 FYNNEI, per germline. This CDR3 has 15 amino acids. The CDR3: CASSGSRDATYEQYF. CDR3 DNA: TGTGCCAGCAGCGGCTCCCGGGACGCTACCTACGAGCAGTACTTC.

The DNA of the CDR3 is TGTGCCAGCAGCCCTACTTCGCAGGGGCCTGAAGCTTTCTTT. Translating it yields CASSPTSQGPEAFF. The rearrangement links TRBV9 to TRBJ1-1, with a possible D match to TRBD1 (6 bases). Germline V gives CDR1 SGDLS, CDR2 YYNGEE. V was pared by 4 bases and J by 6 bases, with 16 bases between. The CDR3 is made up of 14 amino acids. The full variable domain, in which reference TRBV9 and TRBJ1-1 provide the parts outside the CDR3, is DSGVTQTPKHLITATGQRVTLRCSPRSGDLSVYWYQQSLDQGLQFLIQYYNGEERAKGNILERFSAQQFPDLHSELNLSSLELGDSALYFCASSPTSQGPEAFFGQGTRLTVV.

V usage is TRBV9 and J usage is TRBJ1-2; a weak D match, TRBD1 (6 bases). This CDR3 has 15 amino acids. Germline V gene lookup returns CDR1 SGDLS and CDR2 YYNGEE. V was cut by 0 bases and J by 4 bases, with 13 bases left in between. The CDR3: CASSVGQDRSYGYTF. The CDR3 coding sequence is TGTGCCAGCAGCGTAGGACAGGATCGGTCCTATGGCTACACCTTC.

The table lists this clone with a few counts. CDR3 nucleotides: TGTGCCACGTGGAGTGAGACGATCTATGGCTACACCTTC. Encoded protein: CATWSETIYGYTF. The chain couples TRBV6-1 to TRBJ1-2; D remains unclear. This CDR3 is 13 amino acids long. The germline V gene encodes CDR1 MNHNS and CDR2 SASEGT. Trimming took off 10 bases at V and 4 bases at J, with 16 bases between the two ends.

This clone was seen more than once but under ten times. The same CDR3 also results from other DNA sequences found in this sample. The V and J genes are TRBV18 and TRBJ1-2; 7 nucleotides match TRBD1. Looked up from germline, CDR1 is KGHSH and CDR2 is LQKENI. This CDR3 contains 13 residues. V lost 3 bases and J lost 3; bases outside the gene matches: 1. This CDR3 is CASSPDRDYGYTF. The CDR3 region has the DNA TGTGCCAGCTCACCCGACAGGGACTATGGCTACACCTTC.

As to this clone: At the DNA level, this CDR3 is encoded by other sequences in the same sample as well. The chain links TRBV30 to TRBJ1-6, with D possibly being TRBD1 (6 bases). This CDR3 has 13 residues. CDR1 and CDR2 from the germline V gene are GTSNPN and SVGIG (reference sequence). V was clipped by 4 bases and J by 9 bases, with 13 bases between them. The CDR3: CAWNRELGSPLHF. The CDR3 coding sequence is TGTGCCTGGAACAGGGAGTTGGGTTCACCCCTCCACTTT. Filled out from reference TRBV30 and TRBJ1-6, the complete variable domain reads SQTIHQWPATLVQPVGSPLSLECTVEGTSNPNLYWYRQAAGRGLQLLFYSVGIGQISSEVPQNLSASRPQDRQFILSSKKLLLSDSGFYLCAWNRELGSPLHFGNGTRLTVT.